This entry is about one T cell receptor (beta chain). Its matching antigen is unknown. These data are taken from a study of cytomegalovirus exposure and HLA in healthy donors. About the research overall: From HLA-typed donors, an early data release held approximately 85 million unique TCRs. Findings and limits, study-wide: Accounts indicate the classifier identified cytomegalovirus status with strong specificity and sensitivity.

Primers for the PCR totalled 60 Vbeta and 13 Jbeta. Methods used by the authors: Later, 80 million or so unique TCR beta chains were counted in an analysis, and approximately 10 million of them were shared. TCRdb keeps only in-frame clones here, not all; method: immunoSEQ multiplex PCR. V and J calls and clone size follow that table, whereas D and trimming were derived from the DNA. The sample yields around 300,000 clones, about 66% seen once. Germline V gene lookup returns CDR1 SGHAT and CDR2 FQDESV (reference sequence). This CDR3 is 12 amino acids long. Trimming pared 2 bases from V and 5 bases from J, leaving 7 bases between.

Sequencing used PBMCs. The receptor was isolated from a female donor in good health and CMV-seronegative. This rearrangement joins TRBV11-1 to TRBJ2-7; D possibly corresponds to TRBD1 (6 bases). In DNA, the CDR3 is TGTGCCAGCAGCTTAAGACAGGACGAGCAGTACTTC. This gives the protein CASSLRQDEQYF. Full variable domain (missing parts from reference TRBV11-1 and TRBJ2-7): EAEVAQSPRYKITEKSQAVAFWCDPISGHATLYWYRQILGQGPELLVQFQDESVVDDSQLPKDRFSAERLKGVDSTLKIQPAELGDSAMYLCASSLRQDEQYFGPGTRLTVT.